The entry below gives a single T cell receptor (beta chain) sequence along with its context. Its antigen is undetermined. CDR3 size: 14 residues. The junction had 7 bases not matched to a gene; V was cut back by 6 bases and J by 2 bases. Germline values: CDR1 SQVTM, CDR2 ANQGSEA. Measured with immunoSEQ multiplex PCR; TCRdb has only the in-frame clones, and not every one. The sample yields tens of thousands of clones, nearly 95% seen once. Regulatory T cells were sorted as CD4+CD25hiCD127low/negative cells. Unrelated healthy donors provided the controls. This entry comes from a study of B cell selection in AIRE deficiency. Study-wide results and caveats: CDR3s were shorter in shared Treg sequences, reflecting few non-templated nucleotide insertions. Around 30% of healthy-shared Treg sequences were found among patient Tconv cells. Patient Tconv and Treg cells showed healthy-like TCRBV usage, CDR3 length, diversity.

V and J are TRBV29-1 and TRBJ2-3; 8 nucleotides match TRBD2. Material: CD4+CD25+ Tregs sorted from PBMCs. This receptor was identified in a human donor in good health. DNA of the CDR3: TGCAGCGTCAGCGGGGGCGCTTCCACAGATACGCAGTATTTT. Its translation: CSVSGGASTDTQYF.